This TCR beta chain was identified in a study of T cell clusters in autoimmune cytopenias. Study at large: TRB sequencing had a median approximately 52,000 reads and 2,000 to 2,500 distinct clonotypes per sample.

Of note for this clonotype: Its antigen is unidentified.

TRB was amplified from roughly 270 ng of peripheral blood genomic DNA per sample. Germline assignment: CDR1 SGHNT and CDR2 YYREEE (reference sequence). The CDR3 is 14 residues long. Study conclusions and caveats: The cluster-lack signature was not seen for secondary cytopenia versus chronic lymphocytic leukemia. Active autoimmune hepatitis patients had about 3-fold fewer exclusive TRB clusters than healthy donors.

TRB rearrangements were amplified by touch-down multiplex PCR with mixed TRB-A/B primers. After re-calling the multiplex PCR reads, TCRdb lists one entry per CDR3 protein, DNA absent. The table lists thousands of distinct CDR3 sequences. The chain couples TRBV5-4 to TRBJ1-6. What was sequenced was peripheral blood. The clonotype comes from a human donor with an autoimmune cytopenia or autoimmune hepatitis (not recorded which). CDR3 amino acids: CARSLRQQNSPLHF. Variable domain in full (rest from reference TRBV5-4 and TRBJ1-6): ETGVTQSPTHLIKTRGQQVTLRCSSQSGHNTVSWYQQALGQGPQFIFQYYREEENGRGNFPPRFSGLQFPNYSSELNVNALELDDSALYLCARSLRQQNSPLHFGNGTRLTVT.